The 27 T cell receptor beta chains given below trace back to one sample, sequenced in a study of cytomegalovirus exposure and HLA in healthy donors. This PCR relied on a set of 60 Vbeta primers and 13 Jbeta primers. Libraries were prepared by immunoSEQ multiplex PCR; TCRdb keeps only in-frame clonotypes and omits some of them. The sample has around 180,000 clones; 79% are singletons. The sample consisted of PBMCs. These receptors all come from a woman in her thirties or forties in good health and CMV-seronegative.

The table lists this clone with a few counts. The chain combines TRBV6-6 with TRBJ2-7; 7 bases fit TRBD2. Germline V gives CDR1 MNHNY, CDR2 SVGAGI (reference sequence). The CDR3 loop spans 12 amino acids. V lost 8 bases and J lost 3; bases outside the gene matches: 4. CDR3 sequence: CASRGLNYEQYF. In DNA, the CDR3 is TGTGCCAGCCGGGGACTAAACTACGAGCAGTACTTC.

The chain combines TRBV4-3 with TRBJ2-1, with D possibly TRBD2 on 6 matching bases. CDR3 length: 15 residues. Trimming shortened V by 0 bases and J by 5 bases, and 11 bases separated the two germline ends. The germline V gene has CDR1 LGHNA and CDR2 YSLEER. CDR3 sequence: CASSQEPSANNEQFF. The CDR3 nucleotides read TGCGCCAGCAGCCAAGAACCTAGCGCAAACAATGAGCAGTTCTTC.

The chain couples TRBV5-1 to TRBJ1-1; 7 bases agree with TRBD1. From germline, CDR1 is SGHRS and CDR2 YFSETQ. The J segment lost 7 bases and the V segment lost 2 bases, leaving 5 bases of the junction unmatched. The CDR3 totals 13 residues. The CDR3 is CASSFNRGIEAFF. CDR3 bases: TGCGCCAGCAGCTTCAACAGGGGAATTGAAGCTTTCTTT. Full variable domain (rest looked up from reference TRBV5-1 and TRBJ1-1): KAGVTQTPRYLIKTRGQQVTLSCSPISGHRSVSWYQQTPGQGLQFLFEYFSETQRNKGNFPGRFSGRQFSNSRSEMNVSTLELGDSALYLCASSFNRGIEAFFGQGTRLTVV.

This chain links TRBV5-4 with TRBJ2-7; no clear D gene. This CDR3 is 13 amino acids long. V dropped 0 bases and J dropped 4 bases, with 8 bases sitting between them. Per germline, CDR1 SGHNT and CDR2 YYREEE (reference sequence). This CDR3 reads CASSLGAQYEQYF. The CDR3 DNA reads as TGTGCCAGCAGCTTGGGGGCCCAGTACGAGCAGTACTTC. The variable domain in full, with the rest retrieved from reference TRBV5-4 and TRBJ2-7, is ETGVTQSPTHLIKTRGQQVTLRCSSQSGHNTVSWYQQALGQGPQFIFQYYREEENGRGNFPPRFSGLQFPNYSSELNVNALELDDSALYLCASSLGAQYEQYFGPGTRLTVT.

This clone appeared once. The chain has TRBV21-1 and TRBJ2-7; the D call in the table, TRBD2, was not verified against the DNA. TRBV21-1 has pseudogene status. CDR3 length equals 17 residues. The CDR3 nucleotides are TGTGCCAGCAGCAAAACTCGGCTAGCGGAAGCCCCCTACGAGCAGTACTTC. This sequence encodes CASSKTRLAEAPYEQYF.

J is TRBJ1-2 and V is TRBV11-2, with 7 bases identical to TRBD1. The CDR3 covers 14 residues. Germline V gene lookup returns CDR1 SGHAT and CDR2 FQNNGV. The ends lost 3 bases at V and 4 bases at J; junction bases unmatched: 5. This CDR3 is CASSFDRASYGYTF. In DNA, the CDR3 is TGTGCCAGCAGCTTCGACAGGGCTTCCTATGGCTACACCTTC.

The V call is TRBV27, the J call TRBJ2-7, with 7 positions matching TRBD2. The germline gives CDR1 MNHEY, CDR2 SMNVEV (reference sequence). The CDR3 length is 13 residues. With 5 bases clipped from V and 6 bases from J, the junction kept 7 bases outside the gene matches. CDR3 sequence reads: CASSLSLAGEQYF. CDR3 sequence (DNA): TGTGCCAGCAGTCTCTCATTAGCGGGCGAGCAGTACTTC.

The chain has TRBV9 and TRBJ1-1, with D perhaps matching TRBD1 (6 bases). The CDR3 has 14 amino acids. Germline CDR1 reads SGDLS; CDR2 reads YYNGEE. Trimming stripped 2 bases from V and 0 bases from J, with 8 bases between. Written as DNA, the CDR3 is TGTGCCAGCAGCGTGAGGGGGATGAACACTGAAGCTTTCTTT. Translating it yields CASSVRGMNTEAFF.

For the CDR3, the DNA is TGTGCCAGCTCATCTCAACAGGTCGGGACAGGGGGCCACGAGCAGTACTTC. This codes for CASSSQQVGTGGHEQYF. The chain has TRBV18 and TRBJ2-7; 12 bases map to TRBD1. Germline V gives CDR1 KGHSH, CDR2 LQKENI. V lost 5 bases and J lost 5; bases outside the gene matches: 13. The CDR3 is 17 amino acids.

This chain uses TRBV7-9 with TRBJ2-7; D is unresolved. The V gene's germline CDR1 is SEHNR and CDR2 FQNEAQ (reference sequence). The V end was cut by 3 bases, the J end by 4 bases, with 7 bases between. The CDR3 sequence is 12 residues long. Here the CDR3 reads CASSFSQYEQYF. The CDR3 coding sequence is TGTGCCAGCAGCTTTTCCCAGTACGAGCAGTACTTC.

This clone was seen once. J is TRBJ1-2 and V is TRBV7-9; D remains unclear. CDR1 is SEHNR, CDR2 FQNEAQ, per germline (reference sequence). Trimming stripped 4 bases from V and 8 bases from J, with 14 bases between. The CDR3 length is 13 residues. The DNA of the CDR3 is TGTGCCAGCAGCTCTCTAACTATCGGCGGCTACACCTTC. Translation: CASSSLTIGGYTF. Together with reference TRBV7-9 and TRBJ1-2, the CDR3 gives the full variable domain: DTGVSQNPRHKITKRGQNVTFRCDPISEHNRLYWYRQTLGQGPEFLTYFQNEAQLEKSRLLSDRFSAERPKGSFSTLEIQRTEQGDSAMYLCASSSLTIGGYTFGSGTRLTVV.

The CDR3 reads CASSGSRGHTEAFF. Here the CDR3 DNA reads TGTGCCAGCAGCGGCTCCAGGGGGCATACTGAAGCTTTCTTT. The chain joins TRBV11-2 to TRBJ1-1; 8 bases fit TRBD1. Trimming removed 5 bases from V and 5 bases from J; junction bases left unmatched: 7. Germline CDR1 is SGHAT and CDR2 is FQNNGV. The CDR3 is 14 residues long. The whole variable domain, filled in from reference TRBV11-2 and TRBJ1-1, reads EAGVAQSPRYKIIEKRQSVAFWCNPISGHATLYWYQQILGQGPKLLIQFQNNGVVDDSQLPKDRFSAERLKGVDSTLKIQPAKLEDSAVYLCASSGSRGHTEAFFGQGTRLTVV.

The gene calls are TRBV6-6 and TRBJ1-1; D unclear. The CDR3 is 14 residues long. Per germline, CDR1 MNHNY and CDR2 SVGAGI (reference sequence). The V end was cut by 6 bases, the J end by 1 base, with 12 bases between. The CDR3 nucleotides read TGTGCCAGCAGGTCGGCGGGCCAGAACACTGAAGCTTTCTTT. Its protein product is CASRSAGQNTEAFF.

The V call is TRBV9, the J call TRBJ2-7, with 8 bases fitting TRBD2. Looked up from germline, CDR1 is SGDLS and CDR2 is YYNGEE. Trimming removed 2 bases from V and 0 bases from J; junction bases left unmatched: 7. CDR3 length: 16 amino acids. The CDR3 loop is CASSVYSGAASYEQYF. The CDR3 coding sequence is TGTGCCAGCAGCGTTTATAGCGGGGCCGCCTCCTACGAGCAGTACTTC. Filled out from reference TRBV9 and TRBJ2-7, the complete variable domain reads DSGVTQTPKHLITATGQRVTLRCSPRSGDLSVYWYQQSLDQGLQFLIQYYNGEERAKGNILERFSAQQFPDLHSELNLSSLELGDSALYFCASSVYSGAASYEQYFGPGTRLTVT.

V usage is TRBV9 and J usage is TRBJ2-5, with D unclear. The germline CDR1 and CDR2 sequences are SGDLS and YYNGEE. The CDR3 runs 16 residues. V lost 0 bases and J lost 1, with 13 bases in between. This chain's CDR3 is CASSVAIVGSQETQYF. CDR3 coding DNA: TGTGCCAGCAGCGTAGCTATCGTGGGCAGCCAAGAGACCCAGTACTTC. The whole variable domain, filled in from reference TRBV9 and TRBJ2-5, reads DSGVTQTPKHLITATGQRVTLRCSPRSGDLSVYWYQQSLDQGLQFLIQYYNGEERAKGNILERFSAQQFPDLHSELNLSSLELGDSALYFCASSVAIVGSQETQYFGPGTRLLVL.

The chain joins TRBV19 to TRBJ2-2; 9 bases fit TRBD1. V lost 2 bases and J lost 7; bases outside the gene matches: 5. The length of the CDR3 is 15 residues. CDR1 LNHDA and CDR2 SQIVND come from the germline V gene (reference sequence). The CDR3, as DNA: TGTGCCAGTAGTATAATTAGGACAGGGGTCGGGGAGCTGTTTTTT. Translation: CASSIIRTGVGELFF.

This chain joins TRBV2 and TRBJ2-2, with TRBD2 matching 7 bases. With 6 bases clipped from V and 8 bases from J, the junction kept 18 bases outside the gene matches. There are 17 residues in the CDR3. Germline CDR1 and CDR2: SNHLY and FYNNEI. The CDR3 coding sequence is TGTGCCAGCAGCTACTGGATGGCGGGGGAACCCGGGGGGGAGCTGTTTTTT. Translating gives CASSYWMAGEPGGELFF.

The V and J genes are TRBV7-3 and TRBJ2-1; 14 nucleotides align to TRBD2. CDR1 SGHTA and CDR2 FQGTGA come from the germline V gene. The CDR3 consists of 19 residues. Trimming cost V 1 base and J 1 base; bases outside gene matches: 6. The CDR3: CASSLRLAGGPRSYNEQFF. CDR3 DNA sequence: TGTGCCAGCAGCTTAAGACTAGCGGGAGGGCCTCGGTCCTACAATGAGCAGTTCTTC. Looking up the rest from reference TRBV7-3 and TRBJ2-1 gives the full variable domain: GAGVSQTPSNKVTEKGKYVELRCDPISGHTALYWYRQSLGQGPEFLIYFQGTGAADDSGLPNDRFFAVRPEGSVSTLKIQRTERGDSAVYLCASSLRLAGGPRSYNEQFFGPGTRLTVL.

This sequence joins TRBV2 and TRBJ2-1, with 7 bases fitting TRBD2. The V gene end was trimmed by 4 bases and the J gene end by 2 bases; junction bases not matched to a gene: 8. The CDR3 has 16 residues. Germline V CDR1 and CDR2: SNHLY, FYNNEI. CDR3 amino acids: CASSAYTSATYNEQFF. The CDR3 DNA sequence: TGTGCCAGCAGTGCATACACTAGCGCCACCTACAATGAGCAGTTCTTC.

V usage is TRBV11-2 and J usage is TRBJ2-1, with a tentative D call TRBD1 (6 bases). V shed 1 base and J shed 10 bases, with 11 bases lying between them. Per germline, CDR1 SGHAT and CDR2 FQNNGV. CDR3 length: 13 amino acids. This CDR3 is CASSLGRQGEQFF. CDR3 DNA sequence: TGTGCCAGCAGCTTAGGGCGCCAGGGGGAGCAGTTCTTC.

The chain recombines TRBV11-2 with TRBJ1-1; D is undetermined. The CDR3 has 12 residues. The germline CDR1 and CDR2 sequences are SGHAT and FQNNGV. V shed 4 bases and J shed 1 base, with 4 bases lying between them. The chain's CDR3 is CASSSSNTEAFF. The CDR3 nucleotides are TGTGCCAGCAGCTCCTCGAACACTGAAGCTTTCTTT.

The table lists this clone with a few counts. The chain combines TRBV6-1 with TRBJ2-7; D call uncertain. Germline V CDR1 and CDR2: MNHNS, SASEGT. V dropped 6 bases and J dropped 0 bases, with 6 bases sitting between them. The CDR3 contains 12 residues. CDR3 loop: CASSRSSYEQYF. Written as DNA, the CDR3 is TGTGCCAGCAGCCGCAGCTCCTACGAGCAGTACTTC.

The V and J genes are TRBV4-3 and TRBJ1-3; possible D gene TRBD1, 6 bases. Germline assignment: CDR1 LGHNA and CDR2 YSLEER. The CDR3 spans 17 residues. Trimming took 0 bases from V and 4 from J, leaving 16 bases between them. The CDR3 spells CASSQEAHRVIGNTIYF. DNA for the CDR3: TGCGCCAGCAGCCAAGAGGCGCACAGGGTCATCGGAAACACCATATATTTT.

This clone was observed once. This chain links TRBV6-1 with TRBJ1-1, with D possibly being TRBD1 (5 bases). CDR3 length: 16 residues. The germline V gene encodes CDR1 MNHNS and CDR2 SASEGT. Trimming cost V 2 bases and J 0 bases, with 13 bases left between them. The CDR3 sequence: CASSEWVTDMNTEAFF. As DNA, the CDR3 is TGTGCCAGCAGTGAATGGGTGACAGACATGAACACTGAAGCTTTCTTT.

The J gene is TRBJ1-2, the V gene TRBV19, with a weak D call TRBD1 (5 bases). Trimming took 3 bases from V and 2 from J, leaving 7 bases between them. Germline V gene data show CDR1 as LNHDA and CDR2 as SQIVND (reference sequence). The CDR3 length is 13 residues. The CDR3 region has the DNA TGTGCCAGTAGTATTGACAGCAACTATGGCTACACCTTC. Encoded protein: CASSIDSNYGYTF.

The chain has TRBV30 and TRBJ1-6; TRBD1 agrees at 7 bases. The CDR3 runs 17 residues. Germline-derived CDR1 and CDR2 are GTSNPN and SVGIG (reference sequence). The V gene end was trimmed by 1 base and the J gene end by 7 bases; junction bases not matched to a gene: 13. The CDR3 protein is CAWSASPLDRANSPLHF. CDR3 DNA sequence: TGTGCCTGGAGTGCGAGCCCTCTAGACAGGGCAAATTCACCCCTCCACTTT.

This rearrangement joins TRBV9 to TRBJ2-1; 11 positions match TRBD2. Trimming took 4 bases from V and 3 from J; bases not matched to a gene: 6. The CDR3 contains 16 residues. CDR1 is SGDLS and CDR2 is YYNGEE in the germline V gene. The DNA of the CDR3 is TGTGCCAGCAGCCCCGGGGGACTAGCGGACTACAATGAGCAGTTCTTC. Translation: CASSPGGLADYNEQFF.